Each of the 17 T cell receptor beta chains below was sequenced from the same sample in a study of blood T cell repertoires in COVID-19. Here immunoSEQ multiplex PCR was the method, and the copy in TCRdb shows in-frame clones only, minus some. The sample lists under 500,000 clones; around 89% were seen once. The sample taken for sequencing was peripheral blood. The source is a woman in her thirties with acute or convalescent COVID-19.

The chain uses TRBV28 and TRBJ1-4, with D possibly matching TRBD1 (5 bases). Between the trimmed V and J ends, which lost 3 bases and 2 bases, there was a span of 16 bases. CDR1 and CDR2 from the germline V gene are MDHEN and SYDVKM. This CDR3 has 17 amino acids. The CDR3 reads CASSLRGAGGTNEKLFF. The DNA for the CDR3 is TGTGCCAGCAGTTTGAGGGGAGCGGGAGGGACTAATGAAAAACTGTTTTTT.

This chain uses TRBV3-1 (or the pseudogene TRBV3-2) with TRBJ1-2; D possibly corresponds to TRBD1 (5 bases). The CDR3 is 16 amino acids. V lost 0 bases, J lost 3 bases, and 14 bases lay in between. Germline CDR1 reads LGHDT; CDR2 reads YNNKEL (reference sequence). In DNA, the CDR3 is TGTGCCAGCAGCCAAGAACGGACATCAGGCTACTATGGCTACACCTTC. Translating it yields CASSQERTSGYYGYTF.

The V call is TRBV3-1 (or the pseudogene TRBV3-2), the J call TRBJ2-1; D might be TRBD1 (6 bases). The CDR3 loop spans 15 amino acids. Looked up from germline, CDR1 is LGHDT and CDR2 is YNNKEL (reference sequence). V was pared by 4 bases and J by 0 bases, with 10 bases between. The CDR3 DNA sequence: TGTGCCAGCAGCCTCGGACAGAGCTCCTACAATGAGCAGTTCTTC. Amino acid sequence: CASSLGQSSYNEQFF.

This clone was counted a single time. The chain carries TRBV9 and TRBJ2-1; the D gene is possibly TRBD1 (5 bases). The CDR3 totals 14 residues. From germline, CDR1 is SGDLS and CDR2 YYNGEE. Between the trimmed V and J ends, which lost 2 bases and 5 bases, there was a span of 11 bases. CDR3 sequence (DNA): TGTGCCAGCAGCGTCGGAGACAGCCACAATGAGCAGTTCTTC. This codes for CASSVGDSHNEQFF.

The rearrangement joins TRBV21-1 to TRBJ1-6; TRBD1, the D gene given by the table, was not confirmed from the DNA. TRBV21-1 is tagged as a pseudogene. This CDR3 contains 15 residues. CDR3 loop: CASSNETVLRTPLHF. The CDR3 DNA follows: TGTGCCAGCAGCAACGAGACAGTCCTAAGGACACCCCTCCACTTT.

The rearrangement links TRBV7-8 to TRBJ1-2, with a weak D call TRBD1 (5 bases). The CDR3 loop spans 15 amino acids. V shed 4 bases and J shed 8 bases, with 20 bases lying between them. The germline V gene encodes CDR1 SGHVS and CDR2 FQNEAQ. This CDR3 reads CASSSPEDRGEGYTF. The CDR3 DNA is TGTGCCAGCAGCTCCCCTGAAGACCGGGGGGAAGGCTACACCTTC.

V and J are TRBV18 and TRBJ1-6, with D possibly being TRBD1 (6 bases). Germline CDR1 KGHSH, CDR2 LQKENI. The CDR3 spans 18 residues. Trimming cost V 3 bases and J 7 bases, with 22 bases left between them. CDR3 sequence (DNA): TGTGCCAGCTCACCTCTGACGACAAATACAGGGAAGAATTCACCCCTCCACTTT. Translating gives CASSPLTTNTGKNSPLHF.

The CDR3 DNA sequence: TGTGCCAGTAGCTATGGGAGGGATAATCAGCCCCAGCATTTT. Residues: CASSYGRDNQPQHF. The rearrangement links TRBV19 to TRBJ1-5; D gene uncertain. V was shortened by 6 bases and J by 4 bases, with 13 bases between the two germline ends. The CDR3 runs 14 residues. Germline V lookup: CDR1 LNHDA, CDR2 SQIVND (reference sequence).

The V call is TRBV19, the J call TRBJ2-3, with a tentative D call TRBD2 (6 bases). The V and J ends lost 3 bases and 1 base respectively, with 17 bases between them. The CDR3 sequence is 17 residues long. CDR1 and CDR2 (germline): LNHDA, SQIVND (reference sequence). The CDR3: CASSMRRTTRGTDTQYF. Written as DNA, the CDR3 is TGTGCCAGTAGTATGAGGCGGACTACTCGAGGCACAGATACGCAGTATTTT.

This sequence joins TRBV6-6 and TRBJ2-3; D unresolved. Per germline, CDR1 MNHNY and CDR2 SVGAGI (reference sequence). The CDR3 sequence is 13 residues long. V gave up 7 bases and J gave up 0 bases, with 8 bases separating them. CDR3 amino acids: CASNGGSTDTQYF. In DNA, the CDR3 is TGTGCCAGCAATGGCGGCAGCACAGATACGCAGTATTTT.

This clone was observed a few times. The rearrangement uses TRBV28 and TRBJ1-1; D not certain. CDR3 length equals 11 residues. With 6 bases removed from V and 10 bases from J, the gap between germline ends came to 12 bases. Germline CDR1 is MDHEN and CDR2 is SYDVKM. CDR3 region: CASRFRGSAFF. For the CDR3, the DNA is TGTGCCAGCAGGTTCCGGGGATCAGCTTTCTTT. Looking up the rest from reference TRBV28 and TRBJ1-1 gives the full variable domain: DVKVTQSSRYLVKRTGEKVFLECVQDMDHENMFWYRQDPGLGLRLIYFSYDVKMKEKGDIPEGYSVSREKKERFSLILESASTNQTSMYLCASRFRGSAFFGQGTRLTVV.

The rearrangement uses TRBV27 and TRBJ2-4; D perhaps matches TRBD1 (6 bases). CDR1 and CDR2 (germline): MNHEY, SMNVEV (reference sequence). Trimming took 2 bases from V and 0 from J, leaving 20 bases between them. The length of the CDR3 is 19 residues. CDR3 nucleotides: TGTGCCAGCAGTTTAACTTATTCGGGACAAAATCTAGCCAAAAACATTCAGTACTTC. Protein: CASSLTYSGQNLAKNIQYF.

The DNA of the CDR3 is TGTGCCAGCAGTGTGGGACTAGCAGTACTGAAGAACACCGGGGAGCTGTTTTTT. Translating it yields CASSVGLAVLKNTGELFF. The V gene is TRBV6-1, the J gene TRBJ2-2; the match to TRBD2 covers 9 bases. CDR3 length equals 18 residues. CDR1 is MNHNS, CDR2 SASEGT, per germline. Unmatched junction bases numbered 10, after V lost 4 bases and J lost 1 base.

The rearrangement joins TRBV28 to TRBJ2-5; the match to TRBD1 covers 9 bases. The trim removed 7 bases at V and 3 bases at J, leaving 6 bases unmatched. Germline V gene data show CDR1 as MDHEN and CDR2 as SYDVKM. The CDR3 extends over 14 amino acids. CDR3 nucleotide sequence: TGTGCCAGCAAACGGGACAGGGCCAAAGAGACCCAGTACTTC. Encoded protein: CASKRDRAKETQYF.

The CDR3 region is CASSLTGKSPLHF. As DNA, the CDR3 is TGTGCCAGCAGCTTGACAGGAAAGTCACCCCTCCACTTT. This chain uses TRBV5-4 with TRBJ1-6; weak D call: TRBD1 (5 bases). The V gene lost 1 base and the J gene lost 10 bases, with 9 bases spanning the gap. This CDR3 comprises 13 residues. The germline CDR1 and CDR2 sequences are SGHNT and YYREEE (reference sequence).

V gene TRBV10-3 combines with J gene TRBJ1-5, with D tentatively TRBD1 (6 bases). The CDR3 extends over 14 amino acids. Trimming removed 6 bases at V and 3 bases at J, with 12 bases between. Germline values: CDR1 ENHRY, CDR2 SYGVKD. CDR3 in amino acids: CAISGDNYNQPQHF. As DNA, the CDR3 is TGTGCCATCAGCGGGGACAACTACAATCAGCCCCAGCATTTT.

DNA of the CDR3: TGCGCCAGCAGCGCGAAATTGACAGGGGGTAACTATGGCTACACCTTC. It codes for CASSAKLTGGNYGYTF. This sequence joins TRBV4-1 and TRBJ1-2, with 9 bases lining up with TRBD1. J gave up 1 base and V 5 bases, and 8 bases lay outside the gene matches. From germline, CDR1 is MGHRA and CDR2 YSYEKL. The CDR3 has 16 residues.